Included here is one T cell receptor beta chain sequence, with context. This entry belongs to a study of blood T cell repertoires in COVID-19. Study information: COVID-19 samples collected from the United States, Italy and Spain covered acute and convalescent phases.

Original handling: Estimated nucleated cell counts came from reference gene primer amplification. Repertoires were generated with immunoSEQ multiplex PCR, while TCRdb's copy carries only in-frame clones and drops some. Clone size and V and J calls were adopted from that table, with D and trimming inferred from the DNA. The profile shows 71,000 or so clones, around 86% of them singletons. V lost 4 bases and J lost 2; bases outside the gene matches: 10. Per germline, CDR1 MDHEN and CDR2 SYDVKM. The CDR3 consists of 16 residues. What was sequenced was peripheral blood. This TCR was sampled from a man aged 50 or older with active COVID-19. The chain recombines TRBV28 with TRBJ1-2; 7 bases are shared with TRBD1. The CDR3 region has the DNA TGTGCCAGCAGTTCACCTAGGACAGGTTTGAACTATGGCTACACCTTC. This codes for CASSSPRTGLNYGYTF.